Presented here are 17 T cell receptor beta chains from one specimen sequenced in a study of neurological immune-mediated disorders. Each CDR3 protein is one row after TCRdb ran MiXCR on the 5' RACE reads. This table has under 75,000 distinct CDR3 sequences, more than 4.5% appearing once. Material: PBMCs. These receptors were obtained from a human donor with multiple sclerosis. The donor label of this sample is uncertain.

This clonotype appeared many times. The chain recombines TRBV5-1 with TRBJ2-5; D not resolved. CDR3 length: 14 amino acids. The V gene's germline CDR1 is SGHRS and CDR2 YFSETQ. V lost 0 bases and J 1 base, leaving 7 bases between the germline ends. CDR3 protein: CASSLEHPQETQYF. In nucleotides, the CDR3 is TGCGCCAGCAGCTTGGAACACCCCCAAGAGACCCAGTACTTC.

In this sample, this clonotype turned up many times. The CDR3 DNA follows: TGCGCCAGCAGTGAGTCGGGGGGTTTCAGGACTGAAGCTTTCTTT. This sequence encodes CASSESGGFRTEAFF. V and J are TRBV10-1 and TRBJ1-1; tentatively, D is TRBD1 (5 bases). Germline loops: CDR1 WNHNN, CDR2 SYGVQD (reference sequence). The CDR3 covers 15 residues. Deletions cut 0 bases from V and 5 bases from J, with 13 bases between.

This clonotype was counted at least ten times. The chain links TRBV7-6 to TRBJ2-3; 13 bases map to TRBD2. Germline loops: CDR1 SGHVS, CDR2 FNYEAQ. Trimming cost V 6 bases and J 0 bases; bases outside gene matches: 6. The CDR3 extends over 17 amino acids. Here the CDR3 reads CASSSGLAGVSTDTQYF. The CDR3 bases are TGTGCCAGCAGTTCCGGACTAGCGGGGGTGAGCACAGATACGCAGTATTTT.

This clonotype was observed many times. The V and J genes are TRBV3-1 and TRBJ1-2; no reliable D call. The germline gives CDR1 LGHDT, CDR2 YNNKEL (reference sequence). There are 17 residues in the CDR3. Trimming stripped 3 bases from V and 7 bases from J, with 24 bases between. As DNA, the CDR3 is TGTGCCAGCAGCCACTACTCGGGAGGTTTCAATCTCCGTGGCTACACCTTC. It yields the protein CASSHYSGGFNLRGYTF.

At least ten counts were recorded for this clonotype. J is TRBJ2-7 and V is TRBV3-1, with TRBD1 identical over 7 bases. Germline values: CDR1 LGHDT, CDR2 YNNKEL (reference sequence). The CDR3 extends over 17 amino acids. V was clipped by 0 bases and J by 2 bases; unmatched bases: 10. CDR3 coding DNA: TGTGCCAGCAGCCAAGATCGAGGGGGCGGATTTACCTACGAGCAGTACTTC. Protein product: CASSQDRGGGFTYEQYF.

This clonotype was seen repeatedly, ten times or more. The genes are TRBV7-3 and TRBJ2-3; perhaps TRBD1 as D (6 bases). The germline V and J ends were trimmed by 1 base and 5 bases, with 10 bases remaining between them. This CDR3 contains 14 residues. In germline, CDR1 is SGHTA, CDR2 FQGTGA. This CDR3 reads CASSLIGQKDTQYF. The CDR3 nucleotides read TGTGCCAGCAGCTTAATCGGACAGAAAGATACGCAGTATTTT.

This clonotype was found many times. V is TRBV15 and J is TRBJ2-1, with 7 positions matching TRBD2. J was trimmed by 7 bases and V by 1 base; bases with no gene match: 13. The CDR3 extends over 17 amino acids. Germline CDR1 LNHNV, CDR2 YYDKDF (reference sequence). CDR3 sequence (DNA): TGTGCCACCAGCAGAGGACTAGCCCGGGCCTCCGAGAATGAGCAGTTCTTC. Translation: CATSRGLARASENEQFF.

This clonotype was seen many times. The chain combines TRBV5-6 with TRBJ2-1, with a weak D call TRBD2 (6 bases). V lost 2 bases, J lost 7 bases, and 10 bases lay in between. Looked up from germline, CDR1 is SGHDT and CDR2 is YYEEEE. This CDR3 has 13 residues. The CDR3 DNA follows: TGTGCCAGCAGCTTCGGAGGGAGGAATGAGCAGTTCTTC. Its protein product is CASSFGGRNEQFF.

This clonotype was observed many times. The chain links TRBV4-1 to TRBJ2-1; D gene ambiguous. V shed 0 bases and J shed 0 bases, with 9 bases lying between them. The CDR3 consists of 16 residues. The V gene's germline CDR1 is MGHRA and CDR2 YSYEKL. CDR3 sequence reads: CASSQDGLISYNEQFF. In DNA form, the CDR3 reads TGCGCCAGCAGCCAAGATGGGCTGATCTCCTACAATGAGCAGTTCTTC.

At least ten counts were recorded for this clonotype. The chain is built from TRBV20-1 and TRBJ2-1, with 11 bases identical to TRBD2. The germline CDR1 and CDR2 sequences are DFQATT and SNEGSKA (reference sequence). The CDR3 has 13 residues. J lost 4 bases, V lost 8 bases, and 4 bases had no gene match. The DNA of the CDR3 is TGCAGTCTATTAGCGGGGGGGTACAATGAGCAGTTCTTC. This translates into CSLLAGGYNEQFF.

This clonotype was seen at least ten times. In DNA form, the CDR3 reads TGTGCCATCACGGCAGGGGGGAATGAAAAACTGTTTTTT. Encoded protein: CAITAGGNEKLFF. The V call is TRBV10-3, the J call TRBJ1-4, with 7 nucleotides matching TRBD1. Per germline, CDR1 ENHRY and CDR2 SYGVKD. The ends lost 7 bases at V and 5 bases at J; junction bases unmatched: 4. CDR3 size: 13 residues.

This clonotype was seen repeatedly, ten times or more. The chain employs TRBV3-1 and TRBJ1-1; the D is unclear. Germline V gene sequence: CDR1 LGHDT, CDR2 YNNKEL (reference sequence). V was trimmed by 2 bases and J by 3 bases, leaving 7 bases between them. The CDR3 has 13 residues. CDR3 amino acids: CASSQPMHTEAFF. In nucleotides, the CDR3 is TGTGCCAGCAGCCAACCGATGCACACTGAAGCTTTCTTT.

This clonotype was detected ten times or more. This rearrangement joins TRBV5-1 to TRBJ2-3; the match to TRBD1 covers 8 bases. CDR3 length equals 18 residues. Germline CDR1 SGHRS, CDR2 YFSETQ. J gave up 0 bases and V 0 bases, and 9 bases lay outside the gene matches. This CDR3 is CASSLGRTGSLSTDTQYF. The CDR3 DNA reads TGCGCCAGCAGCTTGGGTAGGACAGGGTCCCTTAGCACAGATACGCAGTATTTT. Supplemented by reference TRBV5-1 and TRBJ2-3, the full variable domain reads KAGVTQTPRYLIKTRGQQVTLSCSPISGHRSVSWYQQTPGQGLQFLFEYFSETQRNKGNFPGRFSGRQFSNSRSEMNVSTLELGDSALYLCASSLGRTGSLSTDTQYFGPGTRLTVL.

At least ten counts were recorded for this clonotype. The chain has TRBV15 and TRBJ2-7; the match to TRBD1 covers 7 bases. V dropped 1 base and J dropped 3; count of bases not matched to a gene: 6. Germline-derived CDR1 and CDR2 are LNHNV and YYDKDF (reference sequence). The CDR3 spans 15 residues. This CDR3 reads CATSRGQGNLYEQYF. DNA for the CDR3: TGTGCCACCAGCAGAGGACAGGGAAACCTCTACGAGCAGTACTTC.

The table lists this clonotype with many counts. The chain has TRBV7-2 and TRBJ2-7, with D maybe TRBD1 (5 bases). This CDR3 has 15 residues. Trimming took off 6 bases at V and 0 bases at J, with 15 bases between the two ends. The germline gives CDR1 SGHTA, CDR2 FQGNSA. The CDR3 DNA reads TGTGCCAGCAGTGATGACAGCTCCAGCTCCTACGAGCAGTACTTC. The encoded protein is CASSDDSSSSYEQYF.

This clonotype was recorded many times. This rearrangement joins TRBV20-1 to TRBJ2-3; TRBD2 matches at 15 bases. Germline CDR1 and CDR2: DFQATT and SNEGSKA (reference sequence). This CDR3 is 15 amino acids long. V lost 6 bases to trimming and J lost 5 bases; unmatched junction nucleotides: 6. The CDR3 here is CSAPGLAGGRDTQYF. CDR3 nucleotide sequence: TGCAGTGCCCCGGGACTAGCGGGGGGAAGAGATACGCAGTATTTT.

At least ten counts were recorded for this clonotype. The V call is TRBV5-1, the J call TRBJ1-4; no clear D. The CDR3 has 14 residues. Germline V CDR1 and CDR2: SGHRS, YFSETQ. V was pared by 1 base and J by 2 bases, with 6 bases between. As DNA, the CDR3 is TGCGCCAGCAGCTTGCGATGGACTAATGAAAAACTGTTTTTT. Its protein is CASSLRWTNEKLFF.